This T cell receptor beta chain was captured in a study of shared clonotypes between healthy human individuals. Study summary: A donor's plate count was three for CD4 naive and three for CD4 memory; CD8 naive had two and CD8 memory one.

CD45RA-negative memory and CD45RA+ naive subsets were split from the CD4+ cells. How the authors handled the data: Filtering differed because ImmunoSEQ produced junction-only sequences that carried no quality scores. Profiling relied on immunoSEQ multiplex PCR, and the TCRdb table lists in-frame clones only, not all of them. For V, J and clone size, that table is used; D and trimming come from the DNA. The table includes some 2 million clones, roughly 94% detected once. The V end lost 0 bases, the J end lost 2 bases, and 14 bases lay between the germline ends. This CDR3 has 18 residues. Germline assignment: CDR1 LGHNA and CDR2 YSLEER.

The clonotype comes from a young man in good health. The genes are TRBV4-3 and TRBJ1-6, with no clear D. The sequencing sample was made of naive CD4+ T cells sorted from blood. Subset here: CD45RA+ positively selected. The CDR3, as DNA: TGCGCCAGCAGCCAAGACAAAGACCGAAGGGCCTATAATTCACCCCTCCACTTT. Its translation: CASSQDKDRRAYNSPLHF.